These 13 T cell receptor beta chains were sequenced from one sample in a study of naive and memory T cell subsets (TCRdb year 2017). Library construction relied on UMI-ligation and nested PCR. Instrument on record: Illumina MiSeq. The beta constant-region primer consisted of an equimolar mixture of two oligonucleotides that together covered TRBC1 and TRBC2. Four rounds of PCR were used to amplify ligated cDNA, with nested alpha and beta constant-region primers being used together with the SP2 primer. The public reads were run again by TCRdb, first through fastp at Q25 and then through MiXCR, and only productive beta chains were kept. When rows share a CDR3 protein, they turn into one entry using the most common DNA and genes. In this sample the table shows some 110,000 distinct CDR3 sequences, 30% to 45% of which occur a single time. Jointly, the top ten make up around 0.92% of the sample. The source material was central memory CD4+ T cells from blood. Read against the paper, the sample's cell subset or site label means: central memory, CD45RA- CD27+. These TCRs come from a human donor in good health.

The chain links TRBV27 to TRBJ2-1, with 10 bases that match TRBD2. Germline lookup yields CDR1 MNHEY and CDR2 SMNVEV (reference sequence). J was trimmed by 8 bases and V by 3 bases; bases with no gene match: 13. The CDR3 covers 17 residues. CDR3 bases: TGTGCCAGCAGTTTCATTCGGGATACTAGCGGGATCTATGAGCAGTTCTTC. Protein sequence: CASSFIRDTSGIYEQFF.

The chain links TRBV20-1 to TRBJ1-2, with D unclear. From germline, CDR1 is DFQATT and CDR2 SNEGSKA (reference sequence). V shed 6 bases and J shed 0 bases, with 8 bases lying between them. This CDR3 has 12 amino acids. CDR3 sequence reads: CSAKRTNYGYTF. DNA for the CDR3: TGCAGTGCGAAACGGACTAACTATGGCTACACCTTC.

This clonotype was recorded a few times. V is TRBV7-9 and J is TRBJ2-6, with 7 bases fitting TRBD1. The V gene end was trimmed by 5 bases and the J gene end by 1 base; junction bases not matched to a gene: 11. This CDR3 has 18 residues. From germline, CDR1 is SEHNR and CDR2 FQNEAQ (reference sequence). CDR3 DNA sequence: TGTGCCAGCAGCCGAGAGGCAGGGGGTTATTCTGGGGCCAACGTCCTGACTTTC. Its translation: CASSREAGGYSGANVLTF.

The chain carries TRBV29-1 and TRBJ2-3, with D unresolved. The CDR3 length is 13 residues. Germline CDR1 is SQVTM and CDR2 is ANQGSEA. V lost 4 bases, J lost 2 bases, and 10 bases lay in between. CDR3 nucleotide sequence: TGCAGCGTTGCCGACGGGTACACAGATACGCAGTATTTT. Translated, it gives CSVADGYTDTQYF.

This clonotype showed up just a few times. The genes are TRBV11-1 and TRBJ2-1; D remains ambiguous. This CDR3 spans 12 amino acids. Germline assignment: CDR1 SGHAT and CDR2 FQDESV (reference sequence). With 2 bases removed from V and 7 bases from J, the gap between germline ends came to 6 bases. Here the CDR3 reads CASSLIRNEQFF. The CDR3 nucleotides read TGTGCCAGCAGCTTAATTAGGAATGAGCAGTTCTTC.

This clonotype was counted between two and nine times. The rearrangement uses TRBV29-1 and TRBJ2-5; the match to TRBD2 covers 12 bases. V gave up 0 bases and J gave up 5 bases; unmatched junction bases: 10. Germline V CDR1 and CDR2: SQVTM, ANQGSEA. The CDR3 length is 17 residues. The CDR3 coding sequence is TGCAGCGTTGAAGATCCGATGACTAGCGGGGGCTGGGAGACCCAGTACTTC. It specifies CSVEDPMTSGGWETQYF. Variable domain in full (rest from reference TRBV29-1 and TRBJ2-5): SAVISQKPSRDICQRGTSLTIQCQVDSQVTMMFWYRQQPGQSLTLIATANQGSEATYESGFVIDKFPISRPNLTFSTLTVSNMSPEDSSIYLCSVEDPMTSGGWETQYFGPGTRLLVL.

V and J are TRBV5-8 and TRBJ2-3; D is ambiguous. CDR1 and CDR2 from the germline V gene are SGHTS and YDEGEE. The CDR3 length is 14 residues. With 1 base removed from V and 1 base from J, the gap between germline ends came to 7 bases. The CDR3 nucleotides read TGTGCCAGCAGCTTGCTGTTAGGCACAGATACGCAGTATTTT. It is translated as CASSLLLGTDTQYF.

The V call is TRBV5-1, the J call TRBJ2-7, with 7 bases matching TRBD1. Germline V gene sequence: CDR1 SGHRS, CDR2 YFSETQ. V shed 3 bases and J 1 base; nucleotides not matched to a gene: 4. There are 14 residues in the CDR3. The CDR3 DNA reads TGCGCCAGCAGCTCCCGGGACAGATCCTACGAGCAGTACTTC. Protein sequence: CASSSRDRSYEQYF.

The CDR3 nucleotides read TGTGCCACCAGCAGAGATCGCGTCTACGAGCAGTACTTC. It is translated as CATSRDRVYEQYF. The rearrangement links TRBV15 to TRBJ2-7; no clear D. V was cut by 0 bases and J by 3 bases, with 6 bases left in between. The CDR3 covers 13 residues. Per the germline V gene, CDR1 is LNHNV and CDR2 is YYDKDF (reference sequence).

This clonotype turned up a few times. The V and J genes are TRBV12-3 or TRBV12-4 and TRBJ1-6; maybe TRBD1 (5 bases). Trimming took 5 bases from V and 8 from J, leaving 16 bases between them. This CDR3 region has 15 residues. DNA of the CDR3: TGTGCCAGCAGTCCCAGGGAAGGGACGTATTCACCCCTCCACTTT. This translates into CASSPREGTYSPLHF.

This clonotype was seen more than once but under ten times. The chain joins TRBV20-1 to TRBJ1-2; D unclear. Trimming pared 0 bases from V and 6 bases from J, leaving 8 bases between. CDR1 and CDR2 from the germline V gene are DFQATT and SNEGSKA (reference sequence). There are 12 residues in the CDR3. CDR3 nucleotide sequence: TGCAGTGCTAGAGATGTAGGGAATGGCTACACCTTC. This codes for CSARDVGNGYTF.

The V gene is TRBV2, the J gene TRBJ2-1, with 12 bases that match TRBD2. The CDR3 consists of 14 residues. CDR1 is SNHLY, CDR2 FYNNEI, per germline. Losses at the gene ends were 8 bases for V and 4 bases for J; bases not matched to a gene: 3. The CDR3 here is CASGGLAGYNEQFF. CDR3 nucleotide sequence: TGTGCCAGCGGAGGACTAGCGGGATACAATGAGCAGTTCTTC.

The rearrangement links TRBV6-5 to TRBJ2-5, with D unresolved. Germline loops: CDR1 MNHEY, CDR2 SVGAGI. This CDR3 region has 17 residues. The V end was cut by 4 bases, the J end by 0 bases, with 18 bases between. CDR3 sequence reads: CASSSQSALGYQETQYF. The CDR3 DNA is TGTGCCAGCAGTTCTCAGTCCGCCTTAGGATACCAAGAGACCCAGTACTTC.